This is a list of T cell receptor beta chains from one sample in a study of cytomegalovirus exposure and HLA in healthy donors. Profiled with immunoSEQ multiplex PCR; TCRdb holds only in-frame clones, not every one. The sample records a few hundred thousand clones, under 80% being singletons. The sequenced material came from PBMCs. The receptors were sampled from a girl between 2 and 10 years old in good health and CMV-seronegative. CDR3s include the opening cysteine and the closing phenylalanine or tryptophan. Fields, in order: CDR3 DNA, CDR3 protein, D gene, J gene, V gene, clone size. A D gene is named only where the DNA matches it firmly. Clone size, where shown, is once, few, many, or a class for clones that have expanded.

TGTGCCAGCAGCTTGGAGCCAGGAAACACAGATACGCAGTATTTT,CASSLEPGNTDTQYF,.,TRBJ2-3,TRBV5-6,few
TGCGCCAGCAGCTCCGGACAGGGGTTCTATAATTCACCCCTCCACTTT,CASSSGQGFYNSPLHF,TRBD1,TRBJ1-6,TRBV5-1,.
TGTGCCAGCAGTCTAAGGGGTGTAACTAATGAAAAACTGTTTTTT,CASSLRGVTNEKLFF,.,TRBJ1-4,TRBV2,few
TGCGCCAGCAGCTTGGCCTACGATGGGATGGGGCACAATTCACCCCTCCACTTT,CASSLAYDGMGHNSPLHF,.,TRBJ1-6,TRBV5-1,.
TGTGCCTGGACGTTCTTCTCTGGAAACACCATATATTTT,CAWTFFSGNTIYF,.,TRBJ1-3,TRBV30,few
TGTGCCAGCAGGGGCCAGATCTATGGCTACACCTTC,CASRGQIYGYTF,.,TRBJ1-2,TRBV2,.
TGTGCCAGCAGCCCCCCCGCGGGACAAGAGACCCAGTACTTC,CASSPPAGQETQYF,.,TRBJ2-5,TRBV5-5,.
TGTGCCAGCAGTGGATATATAGCTGAAGCTTTCTTT,CASSGYIAEAFF,.,TRBJ1-1,TRBV6-1,.
TGTGCCATCAGTGTAACCGGGACAGGGACATCCACCGGGGAGCTGTTTTTT,CAISVTGTGTSTGELFF,TRBD1,TRBJ2-2,TRBV10-3,.
TGTGCCATCAGTGAGTCTCACAGCCGCACAGATACGCAGTATTTT,CAISESHSRTDTQYF,.,TRBJ2-3,TRBV10-3,.
TGTGCCAGCAGAGACAGAACCAAAGAGACCCAGTACTTC,CASRDRTKETQYF,.,TRBJ2-5,TRBV27,.
TGCGCCAGCAGCGAGACCAGGACTAGCGGGAGCACAGATACGCAGTATTTT,CASSETRTSGSTDTQYF,TRBD2,TRBJ2-3,TRBV5-1,.
TGCAGTGCTGGGGCAACTTACGAGCAGTACTTC,CSAGATYEQYF,.,TRBJ2-7,TRBV20-1,.
TGTGCCAGCAGCTCCAGGGGGGCCTATGGCTACACCTTC,CASSSRGAYGYTF,TRBD1,TRBJ1-2,TRBV5-8,.
TGTGCCAGCAGTGGATCAGCTCCGCGGGACTATGGCTACACCTTC,CASSGSAPRDYGYTF,.,TRBJ1-2,TRBV6-1,.
TGTGCCAGCAGAGGGACTAGCGGCTACGAGCAGTACTTC,CASRGTSGYEQYF,TRBD2,TRBJ2-7,TRBV6-6,.
TGTGCCAGCAGCTTATGGCTACAGGTTAGCAATCAGCCCCAGCATTTT,CASSLWLQVSNQPQHF,.,TRBJ1-5,TRBV7-2,.
TGTGCCAGCAGCTTAACTAGCGGGGACAATGAGCAGTTCTTC,CASSLTSGDNEQFF,TRBD2,TRBJ2-1,TRBV7-3,.
TGTGCCAGCAGTTACTGGGGTAGGGGGGGCCAAGAGACCCAGTACTTC,CASSYWGRGGQETQYF,.,TRBJ2-5,TRBV6-5,.
TGTGCCAGCAGCTTAGTTCCTAGCGGGATTTCGAACACCGGGGAGCTGGTTTTT,CASSLVPSGISNTGELVF,TRBD2,TRBJ2-2,TRBV13,.
TGCAGCACTCGACCCGGGGAGACCCAGTACTTC,CSTRPGETQYF,.,TRBJ2-5,TRBV29-1,.
TGTGCCTGGAGGGGACAATATAGCAATCAGCCCCAGCATTTT,CAWRGQYSNQPQHF,.,TRBJ1-5,TRBV30,.
TGTGCCAGCAGCCCCGACAGGGGGGGAAAAGAGACCCAGTACTTC,CASSPDRGGKETQYF,TRBD1,TRBJ2-5,TRBV7-6,.
TGTGCCACCAGCAGGAGACTAGCGGGCACAGATACGCAGTATTTT,CATSRRLAGTDTQYF,TRBD2,TRBJ2-3,TRBV15,.
TGTGCCAGCAGCTACCTAGAGGGATTGTCTGGATCCTACAATGAGCAGTTCTTC,CASSYLEGLSGSYNEQFF,.,TRBJ2-1,TRBV5-4,.
TGTGCCAGCAGTGGTACTACTAGCGGGTCCATCCCAGATACGCAGTATTTT,CASSGTTSGSIPDTQYF,TRBD2,TRBJ2-3,TRBV5-6,.
TGCGCCAGCATGCAAGGTGGGACATCCAACTACAATGAGCAGTTCTTC,CASMQGGTSNYNEQFF,.,TRBJ2-1,TRBV5-1,.